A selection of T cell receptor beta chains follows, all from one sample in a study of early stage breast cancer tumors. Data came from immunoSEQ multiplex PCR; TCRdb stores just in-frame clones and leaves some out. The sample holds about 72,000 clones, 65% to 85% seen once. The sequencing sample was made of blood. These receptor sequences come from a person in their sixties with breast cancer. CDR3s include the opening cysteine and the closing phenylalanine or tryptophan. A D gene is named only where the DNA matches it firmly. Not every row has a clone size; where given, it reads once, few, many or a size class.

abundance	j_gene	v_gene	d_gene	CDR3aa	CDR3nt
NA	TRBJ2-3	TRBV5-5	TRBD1	CASSSWDRALRTQYF	TGTGCCAGCAGCTCCTGGGACAGGGCCCTGAGGACGCAGTATTTT
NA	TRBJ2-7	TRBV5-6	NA	CASTYVDGQHYEQYF	TGTGCCAGCACCTACGTCGATGGACAGCACTACGAGCAGTACTTC
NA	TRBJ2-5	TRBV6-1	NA	CASSEGVIQETQYF	TGTGCCAGCAGTGAAGGGGTGATACAAGAGACCCAGTACTTC
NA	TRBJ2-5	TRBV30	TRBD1	CAWGQGGETQYF	TGTGCCTGGGGACAGGGAGGAGAGACCCAGTACTTC
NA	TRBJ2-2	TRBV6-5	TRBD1	CASGTGGVGELFF	TGTGCCAGTGGGACAGGGGGTGTCGGGGAGCTGTTTTTT
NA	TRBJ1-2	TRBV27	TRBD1	CASSKQGASSYTF	TGTGCCAGCAGTAAACAGGGGGCTAGTAGCTACACCTTC
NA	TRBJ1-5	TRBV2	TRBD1	CASREGTVSNQPQHF	TGTGCCAGCAGAGAAGGGACAGTTAGCAATCAGCCCCAGCATTTT
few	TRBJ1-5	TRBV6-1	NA	CASSAPRRGGNQPQHF	TGTGCCAGCAGTGCACCCCGGAGAGGGGGCAATCAGCCCCAGCATTTT
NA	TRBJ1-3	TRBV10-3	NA	CAISESGLSSGNTIYF	TGTGCCATCAGTGAGTCTGGTCTGAGCTCTGGAAACACCATATATTTT
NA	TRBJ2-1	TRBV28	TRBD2	CASSAKLAGGRYNEQFF	TGTGCCAGCAGTGCCAAACTAGCGGGAGGGCGTTACAATGAGCAGTTCTTC
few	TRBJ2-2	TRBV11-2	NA	CASSIGGTGELFF	TGTGCCAGCAGCATAGGGGGGACCGGGGAGCTGTTTTTT
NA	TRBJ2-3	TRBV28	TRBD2	CASSSYTSGTNTQYF	TGTGCCAGCAGTTCCTATACTAGCGGTACCAATACGCAGTATTTT
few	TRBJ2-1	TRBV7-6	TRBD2	CASSLGEGLGEQFF	TGTGCCAGCAGCTTAGGGGAGGGCCTAGGGGAGCAGTTCTTC
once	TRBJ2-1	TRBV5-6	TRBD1	CASTPTGEPLEQFF	TGTGCCAGCACCCCGACAGGGGAACCCTTAGAGCAGTTCTTC
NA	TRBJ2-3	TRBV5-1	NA	CASSLRSISTDTQYF	TGCGCCAGCAGCTTGCGGTCTATCTCCACAGATACGCAGTATTTT
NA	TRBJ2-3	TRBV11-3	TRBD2	CASSLASGNTDTQYF	TGTGCCAGCAGCTTAGCTAGCGGCAACACAGATACGCAGTATTTT
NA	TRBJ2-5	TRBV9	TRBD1	CASSPEGGLETQYF	TGTGCCAGCAGCCCCGAAGGGGGCCTAGAGACCCAGTACTTC
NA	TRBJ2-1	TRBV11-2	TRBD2	CASSLIRGGAVHEQFF	TGTGCCAGCAGCTTAATCCGCGGGGGGGCCGTCCATGAGCAGTTCTTC
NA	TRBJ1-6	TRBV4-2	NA	CASSQVGVSPLHF	TGTGCCAGCAGCCAAGTCGGGGTTTCACCCCTCCACTTT
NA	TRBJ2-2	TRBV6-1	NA	CASSGPRGINLAGELFF	TGTGCCAGCAGTGGACCCCGGGGAATTAACCTGGCCGGGGAGCTGTTTTTT